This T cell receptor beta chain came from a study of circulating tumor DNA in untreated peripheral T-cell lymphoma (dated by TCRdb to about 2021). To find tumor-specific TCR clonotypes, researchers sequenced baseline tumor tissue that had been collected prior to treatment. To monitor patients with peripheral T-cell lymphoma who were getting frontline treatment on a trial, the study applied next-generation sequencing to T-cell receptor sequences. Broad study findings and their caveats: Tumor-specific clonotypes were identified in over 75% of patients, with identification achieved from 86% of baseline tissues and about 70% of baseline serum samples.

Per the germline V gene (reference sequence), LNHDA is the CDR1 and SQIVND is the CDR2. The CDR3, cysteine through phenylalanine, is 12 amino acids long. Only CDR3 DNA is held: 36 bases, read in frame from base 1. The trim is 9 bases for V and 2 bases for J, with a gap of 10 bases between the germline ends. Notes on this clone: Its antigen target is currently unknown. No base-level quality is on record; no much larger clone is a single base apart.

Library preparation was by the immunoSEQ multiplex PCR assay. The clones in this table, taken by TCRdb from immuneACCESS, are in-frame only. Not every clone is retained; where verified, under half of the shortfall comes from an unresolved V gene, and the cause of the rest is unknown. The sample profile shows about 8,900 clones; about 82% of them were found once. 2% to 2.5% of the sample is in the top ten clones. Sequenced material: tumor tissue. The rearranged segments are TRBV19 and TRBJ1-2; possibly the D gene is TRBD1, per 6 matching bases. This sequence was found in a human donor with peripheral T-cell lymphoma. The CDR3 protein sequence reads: CASGQGNYGYTF. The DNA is TGTGCCAGCGGGCAGGGGAACTATGGCTACACCTTC.